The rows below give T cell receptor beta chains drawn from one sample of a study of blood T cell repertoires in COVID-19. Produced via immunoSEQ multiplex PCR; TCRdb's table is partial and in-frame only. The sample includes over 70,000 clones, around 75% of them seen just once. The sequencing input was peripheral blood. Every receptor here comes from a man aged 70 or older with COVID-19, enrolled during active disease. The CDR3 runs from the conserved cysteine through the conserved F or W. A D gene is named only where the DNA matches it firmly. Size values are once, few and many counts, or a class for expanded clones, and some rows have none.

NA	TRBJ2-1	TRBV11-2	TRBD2	CASSLGAGRGNNEQFF	TGTGCCAGCAGCCTAGGGGCCGGGAGGGGAAACAATGAGCAGTTCTTC
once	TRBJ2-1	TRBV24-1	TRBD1	CATSEHPGQGYEQFF	TGTGCCACCAGTGAACACCCAGGACAGGGCTATGAGCAGTTCTTC
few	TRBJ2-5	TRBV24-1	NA	CATSVGAQETQYF	TGTGCCACCAGTGTGGGGGCTCAAGAGACCCAGTACTTC
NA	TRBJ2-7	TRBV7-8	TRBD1	CASSRTGSSSYEQYF	TGTGCCAGCAGCCGGACAGGTTCTTCATCCTACGAGCAGTACTTC
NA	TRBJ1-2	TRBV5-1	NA	CASSLDGLYYGYTF	TGCGCCAGCAGCTTGGATGGCCTCTACTATGGCTACACCTTC
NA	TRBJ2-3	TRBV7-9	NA	CASSLKAGGSLTDTQYF	TGTGCCAGCAGCTTAAAGGCCGGAGGTTCCCTCACAGATACGCAGTATTTT
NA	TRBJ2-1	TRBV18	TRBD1	CATRDRDADEQFF	TGTGCCACCCGGGACAGGGACGCGGATGAGCAGTTCTTC
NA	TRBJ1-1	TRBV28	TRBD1	CASRTGQGAVNTEAFF	TGTGCCAGCAGAACAGGACAGGGGGCCGTGAACACTGAAGCTTTCTTT
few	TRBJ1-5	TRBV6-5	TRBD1	CASSPTGRTTQHF	TGTGCCAGCAGTCCGACAGGGAGAACAACCCAGCATTTT
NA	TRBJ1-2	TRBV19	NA	CASSRGPGYGYTF	TGTGCCAGTAGTAGGGGGCCGGGCTATGGCTACACCTTC
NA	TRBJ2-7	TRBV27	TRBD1	CASSPTGGVYEQYF	TGTGCCAGCAGTCCGACAGGGGGCGTCTACGAGCAGTACTTC
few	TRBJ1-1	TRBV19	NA	CASSPPLPTGNEAFF	TGTGCCAGTAGTCCCCCGCTACCGACGGGTAATGAAGCTTTCTTT
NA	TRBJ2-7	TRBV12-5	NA	CASGRSSSYEQYF	TGTGCTAGTGGACGGAGTAGCTCCTACGAGCAGTACTTC
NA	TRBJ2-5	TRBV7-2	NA	CASSLSRGFGVKETQYF	TGTGCCAGCAGCTTAAGTCGAGGATTCGGAGTTAAAGAGACCCAGTACTTC
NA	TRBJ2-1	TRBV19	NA	CASSILGGTKNNEQFF	TGTGCCAGTAGTATATTGGGGGGGACAAAAAACAATGAGCAGTTCTTC
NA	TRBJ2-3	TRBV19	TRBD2	CASSTVAGGGGTDTQYF	TGTGCCAGTAGTACCGTAGCGGGAGGGGGCGGCACAGATACGCAGTATTTT
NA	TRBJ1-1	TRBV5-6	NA	CASSRVSRDTEAFF	TGTGCCAGCAGCCGCGTGAGTCGGGACACTGAAGCTTTCTTT
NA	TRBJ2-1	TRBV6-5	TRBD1	CASRAPRGLNEQFF	TGTGCCAGCAGAGCCCCCAGGGGGCTCAATGAGCAGTTCTTC
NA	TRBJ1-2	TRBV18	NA	CASSPGPGVNYGYTF	TGTGCCAGCTCACCAGGTCCAGGGGTAAACTATGGCTACACCTTC
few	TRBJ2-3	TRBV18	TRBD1	CASSRRDRGRADTDTQYF	TGTGCCAGCTCTCGCCGGGACAGGGGGAGAGCGGACACAGATACGCAGTATTTT
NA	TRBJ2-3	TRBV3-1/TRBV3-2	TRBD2	CASSHGGVSDTQYF	TGTGCCAGCAGCCACGGGGGGGTCTCGGATACGCAGTATTTT
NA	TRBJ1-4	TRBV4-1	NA	CASSQGEGPGGEKLFF	TGCGCCAGCAGCCAAGGGGAGGGTCCGGGCGGTGAAAAACTGTTTTTT
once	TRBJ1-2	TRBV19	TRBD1	CASSQGVDYGYTF	TGTGCCAGTAGTCAGGGGGTCGACTATGGCTACACCTTC
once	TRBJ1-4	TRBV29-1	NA	CSVDGGGREKLFF	TGCAGCGTTGATGGGGGGGGTCGGGAAAAACTGTTTTTT
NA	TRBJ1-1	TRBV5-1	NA	CASRFAVMNTEAFF	TGCGCCAGCAGGTTCGCAGTCATGAACACTGAAGCTTTCTTT
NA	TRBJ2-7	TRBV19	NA	CASSIARGREQYF	TGTGCCAGTAGTATAGCCAGGGGAAGAGAGCAGTACTTC
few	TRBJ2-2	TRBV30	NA	CAWRSGPNTGELFF	TGTGCCTGGAGGAGCGGGCCGAACACCGGGGAGCTGTTTTTT
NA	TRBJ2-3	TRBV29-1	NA	CSVVAGTDTQYF	TGCAGCGTTGTAGCGGGCACAGATACGCAGTATTTT
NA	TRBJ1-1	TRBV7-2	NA	CASSLEQGVAEAFF	TGTGCCAGCAGCTTAGAACAGGGAGTCGCTGAAGCTTTCTTT
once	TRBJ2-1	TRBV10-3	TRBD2	CAIRGGLAGGNEQFF	TGTGCCATCAGAGGGGGACTAGCGGGAGGAAATGAGCAGTTCTTC
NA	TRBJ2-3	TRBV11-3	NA	CASSVTASTDTQYF	TGTGCCAGCAGCGTGACAGCTAGCACAGATACGCAGTATTTT
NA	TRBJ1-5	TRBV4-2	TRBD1	CASSQARTGGASQPQHF	TGTGCCAGCAGCCAAGCCCGGACAGGGGGCGCGAGCCAGCCCCAGCATTTT
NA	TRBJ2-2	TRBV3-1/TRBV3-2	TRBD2	CASSQISGRLNTGELFF	TGTGCCAGCAGCCAGATTAGCGGGAGGCTGAACACCGGGGAGCTGTTTTTT
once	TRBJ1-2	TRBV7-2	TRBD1	CASSFGDRNYGYTF	TGTGCCAGCAGCTTCGGGGACAGAAACTATGGCTACACCTTC
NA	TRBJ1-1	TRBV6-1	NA	CASSDRGPEAFF	TGTGCCAGCAGTGACAGGGGACCTGAAGCTTTCTTT
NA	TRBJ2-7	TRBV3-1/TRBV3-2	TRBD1	CASSQRSRTGEFEQYF	TGTGCCAGCAGCCAGCGGAGTAGGACAGGGGAATTCGAGCAGTACTTC
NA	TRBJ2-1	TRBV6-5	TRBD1	CASRDRGHEQFF	TGTGCCAGCCGGGACAGGGGACATGAGCAGTTCTTC
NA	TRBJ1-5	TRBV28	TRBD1	CASSRTGVQPQHF	TGTGCCAGCAGTCGGACAGGGGTACAGCCCCAGCATTTT
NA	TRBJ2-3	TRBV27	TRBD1	CASSPTRGLKMDTQYF	TGTGCCAGCAGCCCTACCAGGGGGCTAAAGATGGATACGCAGTATTTT
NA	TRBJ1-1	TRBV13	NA	CASSSPQGKNTEAFF	TGTGCCAGCAGCTCACCACAGGGTAAGAACACTGAAGCTTTCTTT
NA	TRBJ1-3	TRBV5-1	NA	CASSTSTGNTIYF	TGCGCCAGCTCCACTTCAACCGGGAACACCATATATTTT
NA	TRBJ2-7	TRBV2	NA	CASSPPRGNFYEQYF	TGTGCCAGCAGTCCCCCGAGGGGGAATTTCTACGAGCAGTACTTC
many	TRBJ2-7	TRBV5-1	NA	CALNRGSYEQYF	TGCGCCTTAAATCGGGGCTCCTACGAGCAGTACTTC
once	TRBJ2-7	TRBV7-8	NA	CASSSSEGPYEQYF	TGTGCCAGCAGCTCCAGTGAGGGCCCCTACGAGCAGTACTTC
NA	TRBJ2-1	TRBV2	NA	CASSEGAGAYNEQFF	TGTGCCAGCAGTGAAGGGGCGGGTGCCTACAATGAGCAGTTCTTC
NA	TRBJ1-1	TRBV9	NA	CASSPQGKTEAFF	TGTGCCAGCAGCCCCCAGGGAAAGACTGAAGCTTTCTTT
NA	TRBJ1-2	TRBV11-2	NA	CASSQGGGYTF	TGTGCCAGCAGCCAAGGGGGTGGCTACACCTTC
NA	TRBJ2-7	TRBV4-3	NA	CASSRSAVPGTSSYEQYF	TGCGCCAGCAGCCGCTCAGCCGTTCCCGGGACAAGCTCCTACGAGCAGTACTTC
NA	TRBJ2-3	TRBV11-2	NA	CASSPQSRSTDTQYF	TGTGCCAGCAGCCCCCAATCTAGGTCCACAGATACGCAGTATTTT
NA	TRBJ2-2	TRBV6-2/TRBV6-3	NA	CASSWTGANTGELFF	TGTGCCAGCAGTTGGACGGGGGCGAACACCGGGGAGCTGTTTTTT
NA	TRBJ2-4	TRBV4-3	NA	CASSQDREAVAIQYF	TGCGCCAGCAGCCAAGATAGGGAGGCGGTGGCCATTCAGTACTTC
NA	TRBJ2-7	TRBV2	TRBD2	CASSELAGRASYEQYF	TGTGCCAGCAGTGAACTAGCGGGCCGGGCTTCCTACGAGCAGTACTTC
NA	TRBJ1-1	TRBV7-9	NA	CASSFGWGGGTEAFF	TGTGCCAGCAGCTTTGGCTGGGGCGGGGGCACTGAAGCTTTCTTT
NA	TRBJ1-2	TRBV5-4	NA	CASSLVQGNYGYTF	TGTGCCAGCAGCTTGGTTCAGGGTAACTATGGCTACACCTTC
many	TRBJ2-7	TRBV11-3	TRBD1	CASSWDRGPSYEQYF	TGTGCCAGCAGTTGGGACAGGGGGCCTTCCTACGAGCAGTACTTC